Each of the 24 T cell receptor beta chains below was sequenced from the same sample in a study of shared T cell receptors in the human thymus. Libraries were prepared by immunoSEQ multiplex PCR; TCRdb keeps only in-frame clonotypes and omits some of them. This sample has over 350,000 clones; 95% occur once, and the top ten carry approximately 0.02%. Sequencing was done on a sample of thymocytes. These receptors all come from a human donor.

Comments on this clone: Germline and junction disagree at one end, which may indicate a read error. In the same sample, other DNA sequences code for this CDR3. CDR3 DNA: TGTGCCAGCAGCTTGACAGGGTCCTACGAGCAGTACTTT. Translation: CASSLTGSYEQYF. The rearrangement uses TRBV27 and TRBJ2-7, with TRBD1 identical over 7 bases. Germline lookup yields CDR1 MNHEY and CDR2 SMNVEV (reference sequence). The CDR3 has 13 amino acids.

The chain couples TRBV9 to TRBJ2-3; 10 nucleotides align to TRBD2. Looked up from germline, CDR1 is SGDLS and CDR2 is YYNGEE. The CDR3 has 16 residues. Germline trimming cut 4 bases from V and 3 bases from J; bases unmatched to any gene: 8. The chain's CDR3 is CASSPRAGGGTDTQYF. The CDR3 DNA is TGTGCCAGCAGCCCCCGAGCGGGAGGGGGGACAGATACGCAGTATTTT. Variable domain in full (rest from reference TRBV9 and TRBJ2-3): DSGVTQTPKHLITATGQRVTLRCSPRSGDLSVYWYQQSLDQGLQFLIQYYNGEERAKGNILERFSAQQFPDLHSELNLSSLELGDSALYFCASSPRAGGGTDTQYFGPGTRLTVL.

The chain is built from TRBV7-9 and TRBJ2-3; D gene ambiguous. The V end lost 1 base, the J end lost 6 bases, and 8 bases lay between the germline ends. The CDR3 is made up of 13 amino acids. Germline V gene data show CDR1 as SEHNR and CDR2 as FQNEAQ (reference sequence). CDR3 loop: CASSLGLEDTQYF. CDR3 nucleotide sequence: TGTGCCAGCAGCTTAGGCCTGGAGGATACGCAGTATTTT.

Here the CDR3 DNA reads TGTGCCAGCACTCACGGCAGGGAGCGGGAGGCTTACGAGCAGTACTTC. Protein: CASTHGREREAYEQYF. The chain has TRBV25-1 and TRBJ2-7; 9 bases map to TRBD2. The V and J ends lost 7 bases and 4 bases, in that order; junction bases with no gene match: 14. The CDR3 extends over 16 amino acids. Germline CDR1 and CDR2: MGHDK and SYGVNS.

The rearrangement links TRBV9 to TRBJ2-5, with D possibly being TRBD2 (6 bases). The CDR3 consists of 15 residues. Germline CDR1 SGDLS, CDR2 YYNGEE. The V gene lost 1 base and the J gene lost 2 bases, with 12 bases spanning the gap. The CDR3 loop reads CASSVTAGRQETQYF. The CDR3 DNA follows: TGTGCCAGCAGCGTAACAGCGGGCAGACAAGAGACCCAGTACTTC.

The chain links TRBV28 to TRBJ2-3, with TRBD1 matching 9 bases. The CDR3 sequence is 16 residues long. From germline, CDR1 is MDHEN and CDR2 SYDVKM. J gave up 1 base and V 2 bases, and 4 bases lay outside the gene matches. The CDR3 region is CASSLENRGRTDTQYF. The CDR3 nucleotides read TGTGCCAGCAGTTTAGAAAACAGGGGGCGCACAGATACGCAGTATTTT.

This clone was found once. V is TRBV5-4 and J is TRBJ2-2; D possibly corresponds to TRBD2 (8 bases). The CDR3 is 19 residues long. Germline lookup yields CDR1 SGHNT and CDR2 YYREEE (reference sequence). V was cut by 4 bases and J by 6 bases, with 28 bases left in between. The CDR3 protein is CASSPEGAGGRASAGELFF. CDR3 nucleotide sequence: TGTGCCAGCAGCCCCGAGGGGGCGGGAGGCCGAGCATCTGCCGGGGAGCTGTTTTTT.

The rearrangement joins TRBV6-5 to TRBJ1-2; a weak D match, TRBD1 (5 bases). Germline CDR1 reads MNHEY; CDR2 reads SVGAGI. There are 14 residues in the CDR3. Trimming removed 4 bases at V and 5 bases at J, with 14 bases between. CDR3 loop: CASSSLKGPYGYTF. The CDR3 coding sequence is TGTGCCAGCAGTTCCTTGAAGGGGCCATATGGCTACACCTTC.

The CDR3 nucleotides read TGTGCCAGTAGTAGCCCCTATGAGGGGGGAACCACCTACGAGCAGTACTTC. Protein product: CASSSPYEGGTTYEQYF. This chain links TRBV19 with TRBJ2-7; D possibly uses TRBD1 or TRBD2 (6 bases each). V was cut by 4 bases and J by 2 bases, with 21 bases left in between. The germline V gene has CDR1 LNHDA and CDR2 SQIVND (reference sequence). This CDR3 has 17 residues.

The CDR3 region is CATSRDRPRGSYNEQFF. The CDR3 bases are TGTGCCACCAGCAGAGATCGTCCCAGGGGCTCCTACAATGAGCAGTTCTTC. The chain uses TRBV15 and TRBJ2-1, with D perhaps matching TRBD1 (6 bases). This CDR3 spans 17 amino acids. From germline, CDR1 is LNHNV and CDR2 YYDKDF (reference sequence). The V end was cut by 0 bases, the J end by 0 bases, with 12 bases between.

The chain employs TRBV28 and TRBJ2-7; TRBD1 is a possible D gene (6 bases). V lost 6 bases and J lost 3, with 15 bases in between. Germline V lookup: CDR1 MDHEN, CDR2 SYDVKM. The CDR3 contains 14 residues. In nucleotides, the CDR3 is TGTGCCAGCAGACCCCCAGGGGTCCTCTACGAGCAGTACTTC. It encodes CASRPPGVLYEQYF.

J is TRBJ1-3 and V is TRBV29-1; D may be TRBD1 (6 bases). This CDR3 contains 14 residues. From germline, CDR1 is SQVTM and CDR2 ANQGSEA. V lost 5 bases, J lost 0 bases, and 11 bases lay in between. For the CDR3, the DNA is TGCAGCGTTACCCGGACAGCCTCTGGAAACACCATATATTTT. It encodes CSVTRTASGNTIYF. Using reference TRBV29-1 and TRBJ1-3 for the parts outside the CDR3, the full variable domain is SAVISQKPSRDICQRGTSLTIQCQVDSQVTMMFWYRQQPGQSLTLIATANQGSEATYESGFVIDKFPISRPNLTFSTLTVSNMSPEDSSIYLCSVTRTASGNTIYFGEGSWLTVV.

CDR3 residues: CASSSRGRAYEQYF. CDR3 DNA: TGTGCCAGCAGCTCCCGTGGCAGGGCATACGAGCAGTACTTC. The chain has TRBV13 and TRBJ2-7; perhaps TRBD1 as D (5 bases). CDR3 length: 14 amino acids. From germline, CDR1 is PRHDT and CDR2 FYEKMQ (reference sequence). Trimming removed 4 bases from V and 4 bases from J, with 14 bases in between.

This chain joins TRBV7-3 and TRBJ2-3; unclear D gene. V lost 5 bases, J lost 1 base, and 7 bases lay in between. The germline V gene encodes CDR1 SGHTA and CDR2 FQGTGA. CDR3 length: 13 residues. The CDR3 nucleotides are TGTGCCAGCAGCCTTAGCCGCACAGATACGCAGTATTTT. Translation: CASSLSRTDTQYF.

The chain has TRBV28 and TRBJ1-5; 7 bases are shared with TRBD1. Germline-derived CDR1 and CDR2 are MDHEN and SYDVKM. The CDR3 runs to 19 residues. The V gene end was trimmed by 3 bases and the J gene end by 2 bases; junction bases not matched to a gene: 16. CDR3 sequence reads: CASSFHLPDRERGNQPQHF. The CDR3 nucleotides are TGTGCCAGCAGTTTTCACCTCCCAGACAGGGAGAGGGGCAATCAGCCCCAGCATTTT.

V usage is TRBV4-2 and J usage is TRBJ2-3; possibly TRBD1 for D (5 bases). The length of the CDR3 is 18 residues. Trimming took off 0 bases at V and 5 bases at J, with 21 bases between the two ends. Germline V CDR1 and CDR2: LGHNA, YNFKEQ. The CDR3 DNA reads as TGTGCCAGCAGCCAAGATCGACGGTGGGGCCCCCGGGTAGATACGCAGTATTTT. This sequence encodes CASSQDRRWGPRVDTQYF.

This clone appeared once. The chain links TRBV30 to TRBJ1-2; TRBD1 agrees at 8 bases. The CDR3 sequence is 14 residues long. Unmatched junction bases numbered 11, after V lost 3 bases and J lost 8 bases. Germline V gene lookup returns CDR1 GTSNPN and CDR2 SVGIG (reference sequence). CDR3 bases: TGTGCCTGGAGCGCACGTAGGACAGGGAACGGCTACACCTTC. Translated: CAWSARRTGNGYTF.

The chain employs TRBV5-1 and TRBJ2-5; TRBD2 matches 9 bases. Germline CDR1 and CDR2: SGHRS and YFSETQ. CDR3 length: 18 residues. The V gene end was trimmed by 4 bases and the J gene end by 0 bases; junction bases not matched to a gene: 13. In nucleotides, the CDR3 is TGCGCCAGCAGCCCACCACCGCTTAGCGGGAGATACCAAGAGACCCAGTACTTC. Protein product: CASSPPPLSGRYQETQYF.

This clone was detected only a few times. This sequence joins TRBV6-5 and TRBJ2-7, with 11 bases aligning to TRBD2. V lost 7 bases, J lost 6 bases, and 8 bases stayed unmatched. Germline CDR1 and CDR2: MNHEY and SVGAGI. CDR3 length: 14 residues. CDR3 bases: TGTGCCAGCAACTTACTAGCGGGAGCTTCCGAGCAGTACTTC. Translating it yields CASNLLAGASEQYF.

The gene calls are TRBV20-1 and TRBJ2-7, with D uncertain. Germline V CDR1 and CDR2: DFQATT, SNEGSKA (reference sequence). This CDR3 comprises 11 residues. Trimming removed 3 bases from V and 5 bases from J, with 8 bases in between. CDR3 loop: CSASRSNEQYF. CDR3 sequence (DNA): TGCAGTGCTAGCAGAAGCAACGAGCAGTACTTC.

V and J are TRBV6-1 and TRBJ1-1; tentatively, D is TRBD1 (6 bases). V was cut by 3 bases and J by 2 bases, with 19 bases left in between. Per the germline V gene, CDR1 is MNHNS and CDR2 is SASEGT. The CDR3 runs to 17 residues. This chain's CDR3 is CASSERESGTINTEAFF. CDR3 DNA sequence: TGTGCCAGCAGTGAGAGAGAATCCGGGACAATTAACACTGAAGCTTTCTTT.

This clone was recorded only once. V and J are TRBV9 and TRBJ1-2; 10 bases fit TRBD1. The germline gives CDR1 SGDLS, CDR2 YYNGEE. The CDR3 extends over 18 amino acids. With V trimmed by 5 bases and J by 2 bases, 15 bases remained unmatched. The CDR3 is CASRVLTGTGDSNYGYTF. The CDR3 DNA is TGTGCCAGCAGAGTTCTTACCGGGACAGGGGACTCAAACTATGGCTACACCTTC.

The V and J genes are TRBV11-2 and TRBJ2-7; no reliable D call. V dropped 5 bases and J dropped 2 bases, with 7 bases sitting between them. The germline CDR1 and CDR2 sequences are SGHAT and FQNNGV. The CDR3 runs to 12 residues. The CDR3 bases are TGTGCCAGCAGCACCGGGCCCTACGAGCAGTACTTC. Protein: CASSTGPYEQYF.

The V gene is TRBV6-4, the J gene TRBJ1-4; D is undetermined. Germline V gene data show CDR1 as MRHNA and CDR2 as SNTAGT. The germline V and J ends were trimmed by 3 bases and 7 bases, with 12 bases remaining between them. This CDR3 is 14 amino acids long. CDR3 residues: CASSEEIRSEKLFF. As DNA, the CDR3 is TGTGCCAGCAGTGAAGAGATCAGGAGTGAAAAACTGTTTTTT.